The 23 T cell receptor beta chains reported below all come from one sample, sequenced in a study of beta chain features in type 1 diabetes. Sequencing targeted expressed TCRB transcripts, as all isolated RNA had been reverse transcribed. Some clones are missing from TCRdb's copy, which holds only in-frame ones; the method was immunoSEQ multiplex PCR. Among more than 300,000 clones, less than 10% were seen once, and the ten largest hold 0.44%. Sequenced sample: central memory CD4+ T cells from blood. The receptor source for this set is a woman aged 18-29 years in good health.

This clone has a handful of counts. The chain employs TRBV4-2 and TRBJ2-2; D may match TRBD1 or TRBD2 (6 bases each). Trimming left V 1 base short and J 3 bases short, with 15 bases between. This CDR3 is 17 amino acids long. CDR1 LGHNA and CDR2 YNFKEQ come from the germline V gene. DNA of the CDR3: TGTGCCAGCAGCCAAGCTGTGGGGGGCTCGTACACCGGGGAGCTGTTTTTT. It is translated as CASSQAVGGSYTGELFF.

The chain uses TRBV5-5 and TRBJ1-2, with TRBD1 matching 8 bases. Germline CDR1 is SGHKS and CDR2 is YYEKEE (reference sequence). The CDR3 runs 15 residues. V shed 4 bases, J shed 2 bases, and the junction held 7 bases outside the gene matches. The CDR3 region is CASSQQGQGNYGYTF. The DNA for the CDR3 is TGTGCCAGCAGCCAGCAAGGACAGGGAAACTATGGCTACACCTTC.

The chain employs TRBV27 and TRBJ1-5, with D unresolved. Germline lookup yields CDR1 MNHEY and CDR2 SMNVEV (reference sequence). This CDR3 has 15 residues. V shed 0 bases and J shed 2 bases, with 8 bases lying between them. The CDR3 DNA follows: TGTGCCAGCAGTTTATCCGCGGTAGGCAATCAGCCCCAGCATTTT. Its protein is CASSLSAVGNQPQHF.

This clone was picked up a small number of times. This chain joins TRBV7-9 and TRBJ2-1; 11 positions match TRBD2. Trimming at V came to 6 bases and at J to 5 bases, leaving 6 bases not matched to a gene. In germline, CDR1 is SEHNR, CDR2 FQNEAQ (reference sequence). This CDR3 has 15 residues. The chain's CDR3 is CASRAQTSGNNEQFF. Written as DNA, the CDR3 is TGTGCCAGCAGGGCCCAGACTAGCGGGAACAATGAGCAGTTCTTC.

The chain is built from TRBV28 and TRBJ1-4, with a possible D match to TRBD1 (6 bases). This CDR3 region has 14 residues. Per germline, CDR1 MDHEN and CDR2 SYDVKM. Trimming pared 5 bases from V and 5 bases from J, leaving 12 bases between. The CDR3 region is CASSLQGPNEKLFF. In DNA, the CDR3 is TGTGCCAGCAGTCTACAGGGACCGAATGAAAAACTGTTTTTT.

This chain joins TRBV29-1 and TRBJ2-1; 9 bases align to TRBD2. V shed 7 bases and J 6 bases; nucleotides not matched to a gene: 4. The CDR3 is 12 amino acids. Germline CDR1 reads SQVTM; CDR2 reads ANQGSEA. For the CDR3, the DNA is TGCAGCGGCGGGAGGGGGTCCAATGAGCAGTTCTTC. Residues: CSGGRGSNEQFF.

In its sample, this clone was seen many times. The V call is TRBV4-2, the J call TRBJ2-7, with D perhaps matching TRBD1 (7 bases). The CDR3 has 14 amino acids. Between the trimmed V and J ends, which lost 1 base and 6 bases, there was a span of 13 bases. Germline CDR1 and CDR2: LGHNA and YNFKEQ. CDR3 sequence: CASSQVRQGGEQYF. The CDR3 nucleotides are TGTGCCAGCAGCCAAGTTAGGCAGGGGGGCGAGCAGTACTTC.

This clone was seen only a few times. The chain joins TRBV10-3 to TRBJ1-1; TRBD1 agrees at 7 bases. Germline trimming cut 4 bases from V and 3 bases from J; bases unmatched to any gene: 8. This CDR3 region has 15 residues. CDR1 and CDR2 (germline): ENHRY, SYGVKD. DNA of the CDR3: TGTGCCATCAGTGTGACGACAGGGCGGCACACTGAAGCTTTCTTT. It encodes CAISVTTGRHTEAFF.

Here the CDR3 DNA reads TGTGCCAGCAGCCCAACCGGGACTACACTCATAGATACGCAGTATTTT. Protein product: CASSPTGTTLIDTQYF. The J gene is TRBJ2-3, the V gene TRBV7-2, with 7 bases identical to TRBD2. Per germline, CDR1 SGHTA and CDR2 FQGNSA. The V gene end was trimmed by 5 bases and the J gene end by 5 bases; junction bases not matched to a gene: 13. This CDR3 comprises 16 residues.

This clone was detected only a few times. The chain links TRBV19 to TRBJ2-6; unclear D gene. Trimming removed 7 bases from V and 0 bases from J, with 10 bases in between. The CDR3 consists of 15 residues. Germline V lookup: CDR1 LNHDA, CDR2 SQIVND (reference sequence). The CDR3 nucleotides read TGTGCCAGTATGGAAGTGGGCTCTGGGGCCAACGTCCTGACTTTC. This codes for CASMEVGSGANVLTF.

This clone was seen ten or more times. The V gene is TRBV28, the J gene TRBJ2-1; 10 nucleotides agree with TRBD2. The CDR3 is 15 amino acids. Per the germline V gene, CDR1 is MDHEN and CDR2 is SYDVKM. V was pared by 6 bases and J by 6 bases, with 8 bases of the junction left unmatched. CDR3 nucleotide sequence: TGTGCCAGCAGCCCCGCGTTAGCGGGAGGCAATGAGCAGTTCTTC. It codes for CASSPALAGGNEQFF.

This clone was seen more than once but under ten times. Other DNA variants within this sample encode the same CDR3. The rearrangement uses TRBV28 and TRBJ1-3; D is unresolved. With 5 bases removed from V and 0 bases from J, the gap between germline ends came to 5 bases. This CDR3 comprises 13 residues. From germline, CDR1 is MDHEN and CDR2 SYDVKM. CDR3: CASSTNSGNTIYF. The CDR3 region has the DNA TGTGCCAGCAGTACGAACTCTGGAAACACCATATATTTT.

This clone was picked up a small number of times. The chain carries TRBV9 and TRBJ2-2; the match to TRBD2 covers 7 bases. The CDR3 spans 15 residues. Germline V gene lookup returns CDR1 SGDLS and CDR2 YYNGEE. V lost 0 bases to trimming and J lost 6 bases; unmatched junction nucleotides: 5. CDR3 DNA sequence: TGTGCCAGCAGCGTAGGCGGGAGTGCTGCCGGGGAGCTGTTTTTT. This translates into CASSVGGSAAGELFF.

This clone was counted only a few times. V gene TRBV28 combines with J gene TRBJ2-5; D not resolved. The ends were cut back, 7 bases at V and 0 bases at J, with 9 bases in the middle. Germline CDR1 MDHEN, CDR2 SYDVKM. CDR3 size: 13 residues. The CDR3 nucleotides are TGTGCCAGCAAGCAGCACAACCAAGAGACCCAGTACTTC. Its translation: CASKQHNQETQYF.

This clone was detected only a few times. CDR3 nucleotides: TGTGCCAGCAGCCAAGAGGCGCAGGGGGCCTTGGTTACGCAGTATTTT. Protein: CASSQEAQGALVTQYF. V gene TRBV5-8 combines with J gene TRBJ2-3; 8 nucleotides line up with TRBD1. Trimming cost V 4 bases and J 8 bases; bases outside gene matches: 15. Germline V gene sequence: CDR1 SGHTS, CDR2 YDEGEE. The CDR3 is made up of 16 amino acids. The whole variable domain, filled in from reference TRBV5-8 and TRBJ2-3, reads EAGVTQSPTHLIKTRGQQATLRCSPISGHTSVYWYQQALGLGLQFLLWYDEGEERNRGNFPPRFSGRQFPNYSSELNVNALELEDSALYLCASSQEAQGALVTQYFGPGTRLTVL.

This clone was counted a few times. The rearrangement uses TRBV5-5 and TRBJ2-7, with 7 bases matching TRBD1. With 2 bases clipped from V and 3 bases from J, the junction kept 5 bases outside the gene matches. The length of the CDR3 is 14 residues. Germline V gene data show CDR1 as SGHKS and CDR2 as YYEKEE (reference sequence). The CDR3 DNA is TGTGCCAGCAGCTTCGAGACAGGGAACTACGAGCAGTACTTC. Translation: CASSFETGNYEQYF.

This clone was seen only a few times. The J gene is TRBJ1-1, the V gene TRBV9, with D hard to call. The CDR3 loop spans 14 amino acids. The V end was cut by 0 bases, the J end by 1 base, with 7 bases between. CDR1 is SGDLS, CDR2 YYNGEE, per germline. Here the CDR3 reads CASSVVPENTEAFF. The CDR3 coding sequence is TGTGCCAGCAGCGTAGTGCCAGAGAACACTGAAGCTTTCTTT.

CDR3 in DNA: TGTGCCAGCAGCCAGGGGGCACCCGACTACAATGAGCAGTTCTTC. Its translation: CASSQGAPDYNEQFF. The chain is built from TRBV14 and TRBJ2-1; D is perhaps TRBD1 (6 bases). Germline CDR1 SGHDN, CDR2 FVKESK. V gave up 3 bases and J gave up 3 bases, with 12 bases separating them. This CDR3 contains 15 residues.

V usage is TRBV27 and J usage is TRBJ1-4, with 7 bases fitting TRBD1. In germline, CDR1 is MNHEY, CDR2 SMNVEV (reference sequence). The length of the CDR3 is 15 residues. V shed 6 bases, J shed 7 bases, and the junction held 11 bases outside the gene matches. CDR3 loop: CASSKMTGTREKLFF. The CDR3 coding sequence is TGTGCCAGCAGCAAGATGACAGGGACTCGTGAAAAACTGTTTTTT.

This clone was seen more than once but under ten times. The J gene is TRBJ2-3, the V gene TRBV11-3; D could derive from TRBD1 or TRBD2 (6 bases each). The CDR3 is 16 amino acids. Between the trimmed V and J ends, which lost 5 bases and 1 base, there was a span of 16 bases. The germline gives CDR1 SGHNT, CDR2 YENEEA. The CDR3 here is CASSPGGTGRTDTQYF. CDR3 bases: TGTGCCAGCAGCCCCGGGGGAACAGGGCGCACAGATACGCAGTATTTT.

The CDR3 DNA follows: TGTGCCAGCAGTTTAACGGCTCAAGATGGCTACACCTTC. Its protein product is CASSLTAQDGYTF. The rearrangement links TRBV28 to TRBJ1-2; no reliable D call. V was shortened by 2 bases and J by 6 bases, with 10 bases between the two germline ends. Per the germline V gene, CDR1 is MDHEN and CDR2 is SYDVKM. The CDR3 spans 13 residues.

Comment on this clone: A far bigger clonotype differs at one base, so this is likely a read error. At the DNA level, this CDR3 is encoded by other sequences in the same sample as well. The chain has TRBV11-1 and TRBJ1-1; D not resolved. The CDR3 length is 13 residues. The V end lost 3 bases, the J end lost 1 base, and 6 bases lay between the germline ends. Per the germline V gene, CDR1 is SGHAT and CDR2 is FQDESV (reference sequence). CDR3 bases: TGTGCCAGCAGCTTGACCGGGAACACTGAAGCTTTCTTT. Encoded protein: CASSLTGNTEAFF.

This clone was detected a few times. V and J are TRBV28 and TRBJ2-7, with 10 bases lining up with TRBD1. J lost 4 bases, V lost 4 bases, and 7 bases had no gene match. The CDR3 has 15 amino acids. From germline, CDR1 is MDHEN and CDR2 SYDVKM. CDR3 DNA: TGTGCCAGCAGTTCCTACCGGGACAGGGGTTACGAGCAGTACTTC. Protein product: CASSSYRDRGYEQYF.